This is a list of T cell receptor beta chains from one sample in a study of blood T cells in healthy people across ages. One entry per CDR3 protein results from TCRdb running MiXCR on the 5' RACE reads. The sample lists about 1.1 million distinct CDR3 sequences, more than 30% occurring once. Sequenced input: blood. These receptors all come from a man between 18 and 29 years old in good health. Both conserved end residues are part of each CDR3. A D gene is named only where the DNA matches it firmly. Size is stated for part of the rows, as once, few or many counts, or as a class when the clone is expanded.

V gene	clone size	D gene	J gene	CDR3 protein	CDR3 DNA
TRBV28	-	-	TRBJ2-3	CASRANRDTDTQYF	TGTGCCAGCAGGGCAAACCGGGACACAGATACGCAGTATTTT
TRBV3-1	-	TRBD1	TRBJ2-3	CASSQLGGQSTDTQYF	TGTGCCAGCAGCCAGCTTGGGGGACAGAGCACAGATACGCAGTATTTT
TRBV7-2	-	TRBD2	TRBJ2-3	CASSLEAGVFTNTQYF	TGTGCCAGCAGCTTAGAGGCGGGGGTCTTCACGAATACGCAGTATTTT
TRBV27	-	-	TRBJ1-2	CASSSEAGLYGYTF	TGTGCCAGCAGTTCTGAGGCTGGGCTCTATGGCTACACCTTC
TRBV20-1	-	-	TRBJ2-1	CSAPRDYNEQFF	TGCAGTGCTCCCCGGGACTACAATGAGCAGTTCTTC
TRBV20-1	-	-	TRBJ1-1	CSARVTEDFF	TGCAGTGCTCGCGTCACTGAAGATTTCTTT
TRBV13	-	-	TRBJ1-6	CASSLIPWVALHF	TGTGCCAGCAGCTTAATACCGTGGGTGGCCCTCCACTTT
TRBV4-3	-	-	TRBJ1-2	CASSQDSGEVYGYTF	TGCGCCAGCAGCCAAGATTCAGGGGAGGTCTATGGCTACACCTTC
TRBV6-2/TRBV6-3	-	-	TRBJ2-3	CASSLEVRPSLVYF	TGTGCCAGCAGTCTCGAGGTTCGGCCCTCACTCGTGTATTTT
TRBV14	-	-	TRBJ2-6	CASSQDLSLGANVLTF	TGTGCCAGCAGCCAAGATCTTTCCTTGGGGGCCAACGTCCTGACTTTC
TRBV10-3	few	TRBD1	TRBJ1-2	CAMSGTDTNYGYTF	TGTGCCATGAGTGGGACAGACACTAACTATGGCTACACCTTC
TRBV29-1	few	-	TRBJ2-5	CSVGPRETQYF	TGCAGCGTTGGTCCCCGGGAGACCCAGTACTTC
TRBV24-1	few	TRBD2	TRBJ2-3	CATSDPSVTSGGITDTQYF	TGTGCCACCAGTGACCCCTCCGTGACTAGCGGGGGGATCACAGATACGCAGTATTTT
TRBV4-2	-	TRBD1	TRBJ1-2	CASSRQGDRGSGYTF	TGTGCCAGCAGCCGTCAGGGAGACAGGGGTTCCGGCTACACCTTC
TRBV5-1	few	-	TRBJ1-2	CASSLDMLNYGYTF	TGCGCCAGCAGCTTAGACATGCTGAACTATGGCTACACCTTC
TRBV29-1	-	-	TRBJ1-1	CSVEVSGEGEAFF	TGCAGCGTTGAAGTATCCGGGGAGGGTGAAGCTTTCTTT
TRBV13	-	-	TRBJ2-1	CASSFSGGPSYNEQFF	TGTGCCAGCAGCTTCTCCGGGGGGCCCTCCTACAATGAGCAGTTCTTC
TRBV29-1	-	TRBD1	TRBJ1-1	CSAVEGAAEAFF	TGCAGCGCCGTAGAGGGGGCGGCTGAAGCTTTCTTT
TRBV2	-	TRBD1	TRBJ1-2	CASRTGTGGNNGYTF	TGTGCCAGCAGAACCGGGACAGGGGGAAATAATGGCTACACCTTC
TRBV7-8	few	-	TRBJ1-6	CASSSSFRTVNSPLHF	TGTGCCAGCAGCTCCTCTTTTCGGACGGTTAATTCACCCCTCCACTTT
TRBV7-2	-	TRBD1	TRBJ2-4	CASSSRVTVDRADIQYF	TGTGCCAGCAGCTCCAGAGTAACAGTGGACAGGGCGGACATTCAGTACTTC
TRBV10-3	-	-	TRBJ1-1	CAISERQEGYTEAFF	TGTGCCATCAGTGAGAGACAGGAGGGGTACACTGAAGCTTTCTTT
TRBV4-3	few	TRBD1	TRBJ1-6	CASSQDRDRGSPLHF	TGCGCCAGCAGCCAGGACCGGGACAGGGGTTCACCCCTCCACTTT
TRBV10-3	-	-	TRBJ2-3	CAISEAGVDPATDTQYF	TGTGCCATCAGTGAGGCAGGGGTGGACCCAGCTACAGATACGCAGTATTTT
TRBV19	-	-	TRBJ2-6	CASSSRGSRGANVLTF	TGTGCCAGTAGTTCCAGGGGTTCTCGTGGGGCCAACGTCCTGACTTTC
TRBV12-3/TRBV12-4	-	-	TRBJ1-3	CASSFPPKANSGNTIYF	TGTGCCAGCAGTTTCCCGCCGAAGGCAAACTCTGGAAACACCATATATTTT
TRBV5-1	-	-	TRBJ2-6	CASSLAVGVEGGNVLTF	TGCGCCAGCAGCTTGGCCGTGGGTGTGGAGGGTGGCAACGTCCTGACTTTC
TRBV20-1	-	-	TRBJ2-7	CSASAGLVSEQYF	TGCAGTGCTAGTGCAGGGTTGGTGTCGGAGCAGTACTTC
TRBV2	-	-	TRBJ2-7	CASGGSPNGNEQYF	TGTGCCAGCGGGGGCAGCCCCAACGGGAATGAGCAGTACTTC
TRBV7-2	-	TRBD2	TRBJ2-3	CASSPWAGGSSTDTQYF	TGTGCCAGCAGCCCGTGGGCGGGAGGTTCTAGCACAGATACGCAGTATTTT
TRBV5-1	few	TRBD1	TRBJ2-5	CASSLAIQGAWKNPQYF	TGCGCCAGCAGCTTGGCCATACAGGGGGCTTGGAAGAACCCCCAGTACTTC
TRBV9	-	TRBD1	TRBJ1-2	CASSGGQGSGYTF	TGTGCCAGCAGCGGAGGACAGGGGAGTGGCTACACCTTC
TRBV27	-	-	TRBJ2-4	CASSSGLGQENIQYF	TGTGCCAGCAGTTCCGGGTTGGGTCAAGAAAACATTCAGTACTTC
TRBV7-4	-	TRBD1	TRBJ2-5	CASSPKETDRVYNEQYF	TGTGCCAGCAGCCCTAAAGAAACCGACAGGGTGTACAATGAGCAGTACTTC
TRBV5-1	-	-	TRBJ2-4	CASSLVSSSPTYNEQYF	TGCGCCAGCAGCTTGGTGTCTAGTTCGCCCACCTACAATGAGCAGTACTTC
TRBV20-1	many	-	TRBJ1-1	CSARDGSNTEAFF	TGCAGTGCTAGAGATGGATCGAACACTGAAGCTTTCTTT
TRBV5-6	-	-	TRBJ2-7	CASSLVAEQYF	TGTGCCAGCAGCTTGGTCGCTGAGCAGTACTTC